The 13 T cell receptor beta chains reported below all come from one sample, sequenced in a study of cytomegalovirus exposure and HLA in healthy donors (dated by TCRdb to the late 2010s). Library method: the immunoSEQ multiplex PCR assay. The table comes from immuneACCESS by way of TCRdb, which keeps in-frame sequences with V and J called. Part of the clones is missing from these tables; in studies checked, under half for an unresolved V gene and the rest for unknown reasons. Counted in this sample were 90,000 or so clones; roughly 85% of them appeared once. Clones ranked in the top ten supply approximately 20% of the sample. The sequencing input was PBMCs. The receptors shown here come from a man aged 18 to 30 in good health and CMV-seropositive.

The V gene is TRBV19, the J gene TRBJ2-3; TRBD1 matches 10 bases. The CDR3 contains 15 residues. Per the germline V gene, CDR1 is LNHDA and CDR2 is SQIVND (reference sequence). V shed 7 bases and J 8 bases; nucleotides not matched to a gene: 12. The CDR3, as DNA: TGTGCCAGTACCGAAGGGGACAGGGGTAAAGGTACGCAGTATTTT. Its protein product is CASTEGDRGKGTQYF.

The V and J genes are TRBV5-6 and TRBJ1-2; no definite D call. CDR1 and CDR2 (germline): SGHDT, YYEEEE. Trimming shortened V by 1 base and J by 4 bases, and 5 bases separated the two germline ends. The CDR3 length is 12 residues. The CDR3 DNA reads as TGTGCCAGCAGCTTGTCAGGCTATGGCTACACCTTC. Translation: CASSLSGYGYTF.

This chain uses TRBV29-1 with TRBJ2-5, with 8 bases lining up with TRBD2. This CDR3 comprises 14 residues. Germline assignment: CDR1 SQVTM and CDR2 ANQGSEA. V trimming: 3 bases; J trimming: 2 bases; junction bases outside the gene matches: 5. As DNA, the CDR3 is TGCAGCGTTGAGTTAGCGGGATCTCAAGAGACCCAGTACTTC. Amino acids: CSVELAGSQETQYF. Looking up the rest from reference TRBV29-1 and TRBJ2-5 gives the full variable domain: SAVISQKPSRDICQRGTSLTIQCQVDSQVTMMFWYRQQPGQSLTLIATANQGSEATYESGFVIDKFPISRPNLTFSTLTVSNMSPEDSSIYLCSVELAGSQETQYFGPGTRLLVL.

This CDR3 is CASSVTGDPSDGANVLTF. The CDR3 DNA reads as TGTGCCAGCAGCGTAACAGGGGACCCCTCTGACGGGGCCAACGTCCTGACTTTC. The J gene is TRBJ2-6, the V gene TRBV9; TRBD1 matches 7 bases. Germline CDR1 reads SGDLS; CDR2 reads YYNGEE. After removal of 1 base from V and 4 bases from J, the junction contained 11 bases not matched to a gene. The CDR3 sequence is 18 residues long.

V and J are TRBV27 and TRBJ2-7; 8 nucleotides match TRBD2. The J segment lost 4 bases and the V segment lost 5 bases, leaving 13 bases of the junction unmatched. The CDR3 has 16 amino acids. Germline CDR1 and CDR2: MNHEY and SMNVEV (reference sequence). The CDR3 region has the DNA TGTGCCAGCAGTCCCAACCCTAGCGGGCCCCATTACGAGCAGTACTTC. This encodes CASSPNPSGPHYEQYF.

This clone has only one observation. The junction does not match germline at one end; this may be a read error. The V gene is TRBV30, the J gene TRBJ2-1, with 8 bases that match TRBD2. Germline values: CDR1 GTSNPN, CDR2 SVGIG (reference sequence). CDR3 size: 13 residues. CDR3 residues: CAWSINSGEDLIF. The DNA of the CDR3 is TGTGCCTGGAGTATTAATAGCGGGGAGGACCTTATCTTC.

The V gene is TRBV4-1, the J gene TRBJ2-7; 9 bases align to TRBD1. Germline V lookup: CDR1 MGHRA, CDR2 YSYEKL. J gave up 5 bases and V 2 bases, and 7 bases lay outside the gene matches. This CDR3 region has 15 residues. The DNA of the CDR3 is TGCGCCAGCAGCCAACTTCCGGGACAGGGAGACGAGCAGTACTTC. It codes for CASSQLPGQGDEQYF.

The chain links TRBV28 to TRBJ2-7, with 8 bases aligning to TRBD1. The CDR3 runs to 15 residues. The germline V gene encodes CDR1 MDHEN and CDR2 SYDVKM. V shed 5 bases and J 4 bases; nucleotides not matched to a gene: 10. CDR3 in amino acids: CASSIRTGQLYEQYF. The CDR3 nucleotides read TGTGCCAGCAGTATCAGGACAGGGCAACTTTACGAGCAGTACTTC.

This rearrangement joins TRBV15 to TRBJ2-3, with D possibly being TRBD2 (5 bases). This CDR3 is built from 15 residues. The germline CDR1 and CDR2 sequences are LNHNV and YYDKDF (reference sequence). The germline V and J ends were trimmed by 0 bases and 6 bases, with 13 bases remaining between them. CDR3 coding DNA: TGTGCCACCAGCAGAGATAGCCGGGCTAGCGATACGCAGTATTTT. Encoded protein: CATSRDSRASDTQYF.

The gene calls are TRBV7-2 and TRBJ1-4; TRBD1 matches 10 bases. CDR1 and CDR2 (germline): SGHTA, FQGNSA. The V segment lost 5 bases and the J segment 8 bases; nucleotides outside the gene matches: 14. This CDR3 comprises 17 residues. DNA for the CDR3: TGTGCCAGCAGCCCCTCGGGCCGACAGGGGGCAGGAGAAAAACTGTTTTTT. Translation gives CASSPSGRQGAGEKLFF.

The chain is built from TRBV5-1 and TRBJ1-1, with 9 bases that match TRBD1. Germline assignment: CDR1 SGHRS and CDR2 YFSETQ. This CDR3 spans 14 amino acids. Losses at the gene ends were 4 bases for V and 3 bases for J; bases not matched to a gene: 4. Here the CDR3 reads CASSPRTGDTEAFF. In DNA form, the CDR3 reads TGCGCCAGCAGCCCTAGGACAGGGGACACTGAAGCTTTCTTT.

The CDR3 is CASRTLQGTGELFF. The CDR3 nucleotides read TGTGCCAGCAGAACACTTCAGGGAACCGGGGAGCTGTTTTTT. The chain uses TRBV6-5 and TRBJ2-2; D might be TRBD1 (5 bases). Germline V gives CDR1 MNHEY, CDR2 SVGAGI. This CDR3 comprises 14 residues. Trimming pared 6 bases from V and 5 bases from J, leaving 13 bases between.

The chain recombines TRBV6-4 with TRBJ2-1, with 10 positions matching TRBD2. The germline V gene has CDR1 MRHNA and CDR2 SNTAGT. With 3 bases clipped from V and 5 bases from J, the junction kept 4 bases outside the gene matches. The CDR3 is made up of 15 amino acids. The CDR3 protein is CASSELAGEDNEQFF. CDR3 sequence (DNA): TGTGCCAGCAGTGAGCTAGCGGGGGAAGACAATGAGCAGTTCTTC.